The present T cell receptor (beta chain) was sequenced within a study of spatial heterogeneity in lung cancer. General observations from the study: Expanded intratumoral alpha and beta TCR counts tracked tumor mutation counts.

The V and J ends lost 2 bases and 1 base respectively, with 8 bases between them. The CDR3 has 13 residues. The germline V gene encodes CDR1 SQVTM and CDR2 ANQGSEA. TCRdb used MiXCR to reprocess the 5' RACE reads, holding one entry per CDR3 protein. The table records around 15,000 distinct CDR3 sequences, 6.5% to 7% of them present only once. Time point denoted: sample taken at primary tumor resection. This clonotype showed up many times. Its antigen is unknown. This chain uses TRBV29-1 with TRBJ2-5; the D gene is possibly TRBD1 (6 bases). Specimen: lung tumor tissue, collected at surgery. This clonotype was sampled from a female donor with early-stage non-small cell lung cancer. CDR3 region: CSVERTVQETQYF. The CDR3 nucleotides are TGCAGCGTTGAAAGGACAGTCCAAGAGACCCAGTACTTC.